Shown below are 32 T cell receptor beta chains from a single sample sequenced in a study. MiXCR, run by TCRdb on the 5' RACE reads, gives a single entry per CDR3 protein. The sample has approximately 23,000 distinct CDR3 sequences; less than 40% are singletons. The sample taken for sequencing was tumor-infiltrating naive CD4+ T cells sorted from the breast tumor. Documented subset: naive CD4+ T cells, CD4+CD45RA+CD25-. The receptors derive from a female donor with breast cancer.

As to this clonotype: The junction departs from germline at one end; a sequencing error may be responsible. J is TRBJ2-1 and V is TRBV20-1; D tentatively fits TRBD1 or TRBD2 (6 bases each). CDR1 and CDR2 (germline): DFQATT, SNEGSKA (reference sequence). The CDR3 spans 12 residues. The CDR3 DNA reads as TGCAGTGCTAGAGAGGGGGGCGGTGAGCGGTTCTTC. Its translation is CSAREGGGERFF.

This clonotype appeared a single time. At one end, the junction sequence differs from germline, possibly due to a read error. The chain joins TRBV6-1 to TRBJ2-1, with D perhaps matching TRBD1 (5 bases). Germline assignment: CDR1 MNHNS and CDR2 SASEGT. The CDR3 runs 12 residues. The CDR3 region is CASTGHYNEQSF. CDR3 nucleotides: TGTGCCAGCACCGGACATTACAATGAGCAGTCCTTC.

In its sample, this clonotype was seen a few times. This chain uses TRBV20-1 with TRBJ1-5; 7 nucleotides agree with TRBD1. With V trimmed by 2 bases and J by 1 base, 5 bases remained unmatched. Germline V CDR1 and CDR2: DFQATT, SNEGSKA (reference sequence). The CDR3 totals 15 residues. As DNA, the CDR3 is TGCAGTGCTAGACACCCAGGGGGGAGCAATCAGCCCCAGCATTTT. It codes for CSARHPGGSNQPQHF.

This clonotype was seen ten or more times. The V call is TRBV10-3, the J call TRBJ2-7, with D possibly TRBD1 on 6 matching bases. With 6 bases removed from V and 0 bases from J, the gap between germline ends came to 9 bases. The CDR3 is 13 amino acids. From germline, CDR1 is ENHRY and CDR2 SYGVKD. CDR3 in amino acids: CAIRPQGSYEQYF. The CDR3 region has the DNA TGTGCCATCAGGCCACAGGGCTCCTACGAGCAGTACTTC.

A word on this clonotype: This may arise from a read error, as a much more abundant clone is one base away. The V and J genes are TRBV10-2 and TRBJ2-7; D might be TRBD1 (6 bases). From germline, CDR1 is WSHSY and CDR2 SAAADI. The CDR3 has 14 amino acids. V shed 7 bases and J shed 5 bases, with 18 bases lying between them. This chain's CDR3 is CASTRTAEINEQYF. In DNA form, the CDR3 reads TGCGCCAGCACCCGGACAGCGGAAATAAACGAGCAGTACTTC.

This clonotype appeared a few times. This could be a read error, since a much larger clone is one nucleotide away. Here the CDR3 reads CASSLGGTDQPQHF. DNA for the CDR3: TGCGCCAGCAGCTTGGGAGGGACCGATCAGCCCCAGCATTTT. The chain joins TRBV5-1 to TRBJ1-5, with TRBD1 as a possible D gene (5 bases). V was pared by 0 bases and J by 5 bases, with 9 bases between. The CDR3 extends over 14 amino acids. Germline loops: CDR1 SGHRS, CDR2 YFSETQ.

The J gene is TRBJ2-7, the V gene TRBV6-6; TRBD2 matches at 12 bases. The CDR3 loop spans 16 amino acids. V shed 0 bases and J 8 bases; nucleotides not matched to a gene: 8. Germline V lookup: CDR1 MNHNY, CDR2 SVGAGI (reference sequence). CDR3 amino acids: CASSYSTSGSRNKQYF. The DNA of the CDR3 is TGTGCCAGCAGTTACTCGACTAGCGGGAGTAGGAACAAGCAGTACTTC.

This clonotype has just a few counts. With a much larger clone just one base away, this may be a read error. The chain has TRBV5-1 and TRBJ2-7; D could derive from TRBD1 or TRBD2 (5 bases each). Germline V lookup: CDR1 SGHRS, CDR2 YFSETQ. This CDR3 is built from 14 residues. CDR3 sequence (DNA): TGCGCCAGCAGATTGGGGGAGCGCCAGAACGAGCAGTACTTC. Translation gives CASRLGERQNEQYF.

At least ten counts were recorded for this clonotype. This chain connects TRBV4-1 to TRBJ1-1, with a tentative D call TRBD1 (5 bases). The germline CDR1 and CDR2 sequences are MGHRA and YSYEKL. This CDR3 has 18 residues. The germline V and J ends were trimmed by 1 base and 1 base, with 19 bases remaining between them. CDR3 residues: CASSQVPQGVAGNTEAFF. DNA for the CDR3: TGCGCCAGCAGCCAAGTCCCGCAGGGAGTGGCGGGGAACACTGAAGCTTTCTTT.

This clonotype showed up just once. This could be a read error, since a much larger clone is one nucleotide away. The chain has TRBV6-6 and TRBJ1-4; possible D gene TRBD1, 5 bases. The CDR3 has 16 amino acids. Germline assignment: CDR1 MNHNY and CDR2 SVGAGI (reference sequence). The CDR3 region has the DNA TGTGCCAGCAGTCCTGACATGGGGGGAACTAATGAAAAACTGGTTTTT. Protein: CASSPDMGGTNEKLVF.

By its share, this clonotype is medium-sized. The gene calls are TRBV5-1 and TRBJ2-3; 7 positions match TRBD2. The germline gives CDR1 SGHRS, CDR2 YFSETQ. CDR3 size: 14 residues. With 5 bases clipped from V and 2 bases from J, the junction kept 5 bases outside the gene matches. CDR3 amino acids: CASSSSGTTDTQYF. CDR3 sequence (DNA): TGCGCCAGCAGTTCGAGCGGGACCACAGATACGCAGTATTTT.

By proportion, this clonotype is medium-sized (0.01 to 0.1%). The rearrangement links TRBV20-1 to TRBJ1-5; D remains ambiguous. Trimming took 0 bases from V and 0 from J, leaving 9 bases between them. The CDR3 consists of 15 residues. The germline gives CDR1 DFQATT, CDR2 SNEGSKA (reference sequence). CDR3 amino acids: CSARDLAFSNQPQHF. The CDR3 coding sequence is TGCAGTGCTAGAGATCTGGCCTTTAGCAATCAGCCCCAGCATTTT.

The chain has TRBV6-5 and TRBJ1-1; D possibly corresponds to TRBD1 (5 bases). The germline CDR1 and CDR2 sequences are MNHEY and SVGAGI. Trimming took 6 bases from V and 1 from J, leaving 9 bases between them. The CDR3 has 13 residues. CDR3 DNA sequence: TGTGCCAGCAGACCTGGGGGGAACACTGAAGCTTTCTTT. It yields the protein CASRPGGNTEAFF.

Ten or more counts support this clonotype. V usage is TRBV20-1 and J usage is TRBJ2-7; D uncertain. The V gene's germline CDR1 is DFQATT and CDR2 SNEGSKA (reference sequence). The CDR3 has 13 amino acids. Trimming pared 3 bases from V and 0 bases from J, leaving 9 bases between. The CDR3 reads CSASSGPSYEQYF. CDR3 DNA sequence: TGCAGTGCTAGCTCCGGGCCCTCCTACGAGCAGTACTTC.

This clonotype was counted between two and nine times. V and J are TRBV7-9 and TRBJ1-6; D remains unclear. The CDR3 is 13 amino acids. Germline V gene lookup returns CDR1 SEHNR and CDR2 FQNEAQ (reference sequence). Written as DNA, the CDR3 is TGTGCGGGGTCGCGCTCCTATAATTCACCCCTCCACTTT. Its protein is CAGSRSYNSPLHF.

This chain uses TRBV11-2 with TRBJ2-7; the D gene is possibly TRBD1 (5 bases). Looked up from germline, CDR1 is SGHAT and CDR2 is FQNNGV. The CDR3 runs 15 residues. The V end was cut by 1 base, the J end by 3 bases, with 13 bases between. CDR3 in amino acids: CASSLGQGRGYEQYF. The CDR3 nucleotides are TGTGCCAGCAGCTTAGGGCAGGGAAGGGGCTACGAGCAGTACTTC.

This clonotype was observed many times. The DNA for the CDR3 is TGCGCCAGCAGCTTGGCTGTGAACACTGAAGCTTTCTTT. Translation gives CASSLAVNTEAFF. The chain combines TRBV5-1 with TRBJ1-1, with unresolved D. The CDR3 has 13 residues. Germline CDR1 SGHRS, CDR2 YFSETQ. V was shortened by 0 bases and J by 0 bases, with 3 bases between the two germline ends.

By share of the sample, this clonotype is medium-sized. The chain couples TRBV5-1 to TRBJ1-2; 9 positions match TRBD1. The CDR3 has 15 residues. V was pared by 4 bases and J by 6 bases, with 10 bases of the junction left unmatched. Germline CDR1 and CDR2: SGHRS and YFSETQ. The CDR3 nucleotides are TGCGCCAGCAGCCCTACTCCGGACAGGGGCGATGGCTACACCTTC. Its protein product is CASSPTPDRGDGYTF.

The V gene is TRBV6-5, the J gene TRBJ1-5, with D perhaps TRBD1 (6 bases). The germline V gene encodes CDR1 MNHEY and CDR2 SVGAGI. This CDR3 has 15 residues. V lost 2 bases and J 4 bases, leaving 12 bases between the germline ends. In DNA form, the CDR3 reads TGTGCCAGCAGTTACGGAGGAGGGGGAAATCAGCCCCAGCATTTT. This encodes CASSYGGGGNQPQHF.

This clonotype was detected ten times or more. This sequence joins TRBV7-8 and TRBJ2-7; D may be TRBD1 or TRBD2 (6 bases each). Germline V gene lookup returns CDR1 SGHVS and CDR2 FQNEAQ. This CDR3 region has 17 residues. The V end lost 2 bases, the J end lost 3 bases, and 20 bases lay between the germline ends. The DNA for the CDR3 is TGTGCCAGCAGCTTATCCGCTGGGGGGCGCGGGATCTACGAGCAGTACTTC. Residues: CASSLSAGGRGIYEQYF.

In its sample, this clonotype was seen a few times. The chain is built from TRBV12-3 or TRBV12-4 and TRBJ2-1; the D gene is possibly TRBD1 (5 bases). The germline V and J ends were trimmed by 2 bases and 4 bases, with 24 bases remaining between them. The CDR3 totals 19 residues. The CDR3 region is CASSLLGQGAGFGYNEQFF. The DNA of the CDR3 is TGTGCCAGCAGTTTATTGGGTCAGGGCGCAGGGTTCGGGTACAATGAGCAGTTCTTC.

The chain combines TRBV6-5 with TRBJ1-1; TRBD1 is a possible D gene (5 bases). Germline values: CDR1 MNHEY, CDR2 SVGAGI. This CDR3 contains 17 residues. V was pared by 0 bases and J by 5 bases, with 19 bases between. CDR3 in amino acids: CASSYSKREGRKTEAFF. CDR3 coding DNA: TGTGCCAGCAGTTACTCGAAGCGGGAGGGGAGAAAAACTGAAGCTTTCTTT.

The chain couples TRBV10-2 to TRBJ2-7; D is unclear. The V end was cut by 2 bases, the J end by 6 bases, with 5 bases between. The CDR3 has 11 amino acids. The germline CDR1 and CDR2 sequences are WSHSY and SAAADI. In nucleotides, the CDR3 is TGCGCCAGCAGTGAGAGGGTCGAGCAGTACTTC. Translated: CASSERVEQYF.

The V call is TRBV2, the J call TRBJ2-7; 8 nucleotides match TRBD1. The germline V gene encodes CDR1 SNHLY and CDR2 FYNNEI. Losses at the gene ends were 6 bases for V and 4 bases for J; bases not matched to a gene: 2. This CDR3 has 12 amino acids. The CDR3 bases are TGTGCCAGCAGAGGACAGGGTTACGAGCAGTACTTC. The encoded protein is CASRGQGYEQYF.

On this clonotype itself: Its ends do not fully match the called genes, so a read error is possible. The chain links TRBV7-8 to TRBJ1-5, with a weak D call TRBD1 (5 bases). The CDR3 length is 15 residues. CDR1 and CDR2 (germline): SGHVS, FQNEAQ. CDR3 DNA sequence: TGTGCCAGCGCCCCCGGTTTATGGGGGGATCAGCACCAGCATTTT. The encoded protein is CASAPGLWGDQHQHF.

By sample fraction, this clonotype is medium-sized (0.01 to 0.1%). V gene TRBV20-1 combines with J gene TRBJ1-1; TRBD1 matches at 7 bases. This CDR3 comprises 13 residues. The V gene end was trimmed by 5 bases and the J gene end by 4 bases; junction bases not matched to a gene: 7. Germline CDR1 and CDR2: DFQATT and SNEGSKA (reference sequence). The chain's CDR3 is CSARRQGGTEAFF. The CDR3 DNA sequence: TGCAGTGCTCGGCGACAGGGAGGCACTGAAGCTTTCTTT.

Points on this clonotype: A single base separates this from a much larger clone, so it may be a read error. This chain joins TRBV20-1 and TRBJ1-2; D unclear. Per the germline V gene, CDR1 is DFQATT and CDR2 is SNEGSKA (reference sequence). The CDR3 is 12 residues long. V shed 5 bases and J shed 6 bases, with 13 bases lying between them. The CDR3 protein is CSAGPQNHGYTF. The DNA of the CDR3 is TGCAGTGCTGGCCCCCAAAACCATGGCTACACCTTC.

The gene calls are TRBV11-2 and TRBJ2-7, with D unclear. There are 13 residues in the CDR3. Trimming shortened V by 5 bases and J by 3 bases, and 11 bases separated the two germline ends. The germline V gene encodes CDR1 SGHAT and CDR2 FQNNGV. The CDR3 loop is CASSPGTDYEQYF. The CDR3 DNA reads as TGTGCCAGCAGCCCGGGTACTGACTACGAGCAGTACTTC.

The J gene is TRBJ2-7, the V gene TRBV27, with 9 bases fitting TRBD2. Germline V lookup: CDR1 MNHEY, CDR2 SMNVEV (reference sequence). Germline trimming cut 1 base from V and 6 bases from J; bases unmatched to any gene: 4. The CDR3 extends over 14 amino acids. Here the CDR3 DNA reads TGTGCCAGCAGTTTATGGAGCGGGAGGAGCGAGCAGTACTTC. Translating gives CASSLWSGRSEQYF.

This clonotype was picked up a small number of times. The rearrangement links TRBV20-1 to TRBJ2-1; D remains ambiguous. CDR1 is DFQATT, CDR2 SNEGSKA, per germline (reference sequence). The CDR3 runs to 11 residues. V was shortened by 5 bases and J by 5 bases, with 7 bases between the two germline ends. For the CDR3, the DNA is TGCAGTGCTCCTCTAGACAATGAGCAGTTCTTC. Residues: CSAPLDNEQFF.

Points on this clonotype: The junction departs from germline at one end; a sequencing error may be responsible. The rearrangement uses TRBV24-1 and TRBJ2-3; either TRBD1 or TRBD2 may supply D (5 bases each). The germline gives CDR1 KGHDR, CDR2 SFDVKD. CDR3 size: 15 residues. The CDR3 is CAASDSGPYTDTQYF. CDR3 in DNA: TGTGCCGCCAGTGATTCGGGACCTTACACAGATACGCAGTATTTT.

This clonotype was seen repeatedly, ten times or more. The V gene is TRBV6-5, the J gene TRBJ1-1; D is unclear. The V end lost 6 bases, the J end lost 0 bases, and 8 bases lay between the germline ends. CDR1 and CDR2 from the germline V gene are MNHEY and SVGAGI. The CDR3 is made up of 13 amino acids. The CDR3 is CASRLGMNTEAFF. CDR3 DNA sequence: TGTGCCAGCAGGTTAGGCATGAACACTGAAGCTTTCTTT.